Each of the 12 T cell receptor beta chains below was sequenced from the same sample in a study of blood T cell repertoires in COVID-19. The method was immunoSEQ multiplex PCR; TCRdb's version includes in-frame clones alone and lacks a portion of them. The table lists about 75,000 clones, less than 85% of them singletons. Source material: peripheral blood. The receptors were gathered from a human donor with acute or convalescent COVID-19. The donor label of this sample is uncertain.

This chain connects TRBV28 to TRBJ2-5; 10 bases are a match to TRBD2. Germline CDR1 reads MDHEN; CDR2 reads SYDVKM. The CDR3 totals 13 residues. After removal of 8 bases from V and 3 bases from J, the junction contained 3 bases not matched to a gene. CDR3 sequence reads: CASQRGGEETQYF. The CDR3, as DNA: TGTGCCAGCCAGCGGGGGGGCGAAGAGACCCAGTACTTC.

The chain is built from TRBV19 and TRBJ1-5; 7 bases align to TRBD1. The trim removed 6 bases at V and 0 bases at J, leaving 5 bases unmatched. The CDR3 length is 15 residues. The germline gives CDR1 LNHDA, CDR2 SQIVND (reference sequence). The CDR3 DNA reads as TGTGCCAGTAGGAAAGGACAGGATAGCAATCAGCCCCAGCATTTT. It codes for CASRKGQDSNQPQHF.

V usage is TRBV28 and J usage is TRBJ2-1, with D perhaps matching TRBD2 (5 bases). Trimming removed 5 bases from V and 0 bases from J, with 8 bases in between. CDR1 MDHEN and CDR2 SYDVKM come from the germline V gene. The CDR3 loop spans 14 amino acids. CDR3: CASSREYSYNEQFF. DNA of the CDR3: TGTGCCAGCAGTAGGGAGTACTCCTACAATGAGCAGTTCTTC.

V is TRBV7-9 and J is TRBJ1-2; TRBD1 matches at 8 bases. J gave up 4 bases and V 5 bases, and 6 bases lay outside the gene matches. The CDR3 length is 14 residues. The germline gives CDR1 SEHNR, CDR2 FQNEAQ (reference sequence). This chain's CDR3 is CASSTPGGIYGYTF. The DNA for the CDR3 is TGTGCCAGCAGCACCCCAGGGGGCATCTATGGCTACACCTTC.

The V gene is TRBV7-2, the J gene TRBJ2-1; TRBD2 might be the D (6 bases). Germline lookup yields CDR1 SGHTA and CDR2 FQGNSA. V was pared by 5 bases and J by 6 bases, with 11 bases between. This CDR3 is built from 13 residues. Here the CDR3 reads CASSPGTLNEQFF. The CDR3 bases are TGTGCCAGCAGCCCAGGGACTCTCAATGAGCAGTTCTTC.

This clone has a handful of counts. The chain recombines TRBV5-4 with TRBJ1-3, with 7 bases fitting TRBD1. The CDR3 is 15 residues long. CDR1 SGHNT and CDR2 YYREEE come from the germline V gene (reference sequence). V shed 6 bases and J 4 bases; nucleotides not matched to a gene: 10. The CDR3 loop reads CASNNDGTAGNTIYF. The CDR3 DNA reads TGTGCCAGCAACAATGACGGGACAGCGGGAAACACCATATATTTT.

J is TRBJ1-3 and V is TRBV7-2; D not resolved. The CDR3 loop spans 16 amino acids. The germline CDR1 and CDR2 sequences are SGHTA and FQGNSA. Trimming left V 2 bases short and J 0 bases short, with 11 bases between. The DNA for the CDR3 is TGTGCCAGCAGCTTAATGAGGGTGAGCTCTGGAAACACCATATATTTT. It specifies CASSLMRVSSGNTIYF.

V usage is TRBV28 and J usage is TRBJ1-2; the match to TRBD1 covers 7 bases. Germline V gene lookup returns CDR1 MDHEN and CDR2 SYDVKM. J lost 8 bases, V lost 5 bases, and 11 bases had no gene match. This CDR3 is 14 amino acids long. The CDR3 nucleotides are TGTGCCAGCAGTCCGCCCGACAGGGTGCCCGGCTACACCTTC. This codes for CASSPPDRVPGYTF.

The rearrangement uses TRBV11-3 and TRBJ2-7; tentatively, D is TRBD2 (5 bases). The length of the CDR3 is 14 residues. Looked up from germline, CDR1 is SGHNT and CDR2 is YENEEA. V shed 1 base and J shed 7 bases, with 14 bases lying between them. The CDR3 region has the DNA TGTGCCAGCAGCTTAGGAGGGAGTACGGAGGAGCAGTACTTC. Amino acid sequence: CASSLGGSTEEQYF.

This clone has a handful of counts. CDR3 residues: CASSHTSSGNTIYF. CDR3 sequence (DNA): TGTGCCAGCAGCCACACATCCTCTGGAAACACCATATATTTT. The chain couples TRBV3-1 (or the pseudogene TRBV3-2) to TRBJ1-3; no reliable D call. The CDR3 totals 14 residues. Germline loops: CDR1 LGHDT, CDR2 YNNKEL (reference sequence). V was trimmed by 3 bases and J by 0 bases, leaving 6 bases between them.

The rearrangement uses TRBV9 and TRBJ2-3; no reliable D call. The CDR3 totals 14 residues. CDR1 and CDR2 (germline): SGDLS, YYNGEE. Trimming removed 4 bases at V and 2 bases at J, with 11 bases between. CDR3 bases: TGTGCCAGCAGCCAATCACAGTCCACAGATACGCAGTATTTT. As protein: CASSQSQSTDTQYF. Looking up the rest from reference TRBV9 and TRBJ2-3 gives the full variable domain: DSGVTQTPKHLITATGQRVTLRCSPRSGDLSVYWYQQSLDQGLQFLIQYYNGEERAKGNILERFSAQQFPDLHSELNLSSLELGDSALYFCASSQSQSTDTQYFGPGTRLTVL.

The V and J genes are TRBV19 and TRBJ2-1; 9 bases map to TRBD1. Unmatched junction bases numbered 6, after V lost 6 bases and J lost 9 bases. Germline CDR1 is LNHDA and CDR2 is SQIVND (reference sequence). This CDR3 comprises 13 residues. The CDR3 DNA sequence: TGTGCCAGTAGCTGGACAGGGGTTAGTGAGCAGTTCTTC. This sequence encodes CASSWTGVSEQFF. Full variable domain (rest looked up from reference TRBV19 and TRBJ2-1): DGGITQSPKYLFRKEGQNVTLSCEQNLNHDAMYWYRQDPGQGLRLIYYSQIVNDFQKGDIAEGYSVSREKKESFPLTVTSAQKNPTAFYLCASSWTGVSEQFFGPGTRLTVL.